A selection of T cell receptor beta chains follows, all from one sample in a study of Graves' ophthalmopathy and Graves' hyperthyroidism. TCRdb itself ran the multiplex PCR reads through MiXCR, one entry per CDR3 protein. The profile shows hundreds of thousands of distinct CDR3 sequences, about 38% of them singletons. Specimen: peripheral blood. The receptors were gathered from an adult man with Graves' ophthalmopathy. Both conserved end residues are part of each CDR3. The order of the fields is CDR3 protein, CDR3 DNA, clone size, D gene, J gene, V gene. A D gene is named only where the DNA matches it firmly. Clone size, where shown, is once, few, many, or a class for clones that have expanded.

CDR3 protein: CASSFHLQGEAFF
CDR3 DNA: TGCGCCAGCAGCTTCCACCTACAGGGTGAAGCTTTCTTT
clone size: few
D gene: NA
J gene: TRBJ1-1
V gene: TRBV5-1

CDR3 protein: CAISPGYEQYF
CDR3 DNA: TGTGCCATCAGCCCCGGATACGAGCAGTACTTC
clone size: many
D gene: NA
J gene: TRBJ2-7
V gene: TRBV10-3

CDR3 protein: CASSQGLQYF
CDR3 DNA: TGCGCCAGCAGCCAAGGGCTCCAGTACTTC
clone size: NA
D gene: NA
J gene: TRBJ2-5
V gene: TRBV4-3

CDR3 protein: CATSGDRSPRRTDTQYF
CDR3 DNA: TGTGCCACCAGTGGCGACAGGTCCCCCAGGCGTACAGATACGCAGTATTTT
clone size: NA
D gene: NA
J gene: TRBJ2-3
V gene: TRBV24-1

CDR3 protein: CASRRPPSYEQYF
CDR3 DNA: TGTGCCAGCAGGAGACCCCCGTCCTACGAGCAGTACTTC
clone size: many
D gene: NA
J gene: TRBJ2-7
V gene: TRBV11-2

CDR3 protein: CASSESGRDTQYF
CDR3 DNA: TGTGCCAGCAGTGAGTCCGGGAGGGATACGCAGTATTTT
clone size: many
D gene: TRBD2
J gene: TRBJ2-3
V gene: TRBV25-1

CDR3 protein: CTITKGDSGETQYF
CDR3 DNA: TGTACCATCACGAAGGGCGATTCTGGGGAGACCCAGTACTTC
clone size: NA
D gene: NA
J gene: TRBJ2-5
V gene: TRBV2

CDR3 protein: CASRRGVSNQPQHF
CDR3 DNA: TGTGCCAGTAGACGGGGCGTCAGCAATCAGCCCCAGCATTTT
clone size: many
D gene: NA
J gene: TRBJ1-5
V gene: TRBV19

CDR3 protein: CASSRTTNYGYTF
CDR3 DNA: TGTGCCAGCAGTAGAACAACTAACTATGGCTACACCTTC
clone size: many
D gene: NA
J gene: TRBJ1-2
V gene: TRBV12-3/TRBV12-4

CDR3 protein: CASSYTAGGLGGELFF
CDR3 DNA: TGTGCCAGCAGCTACACAGCGGGAGGGCTTGGCGGGGAGCTGTTTTTT
clone size: few
D gene: TRBD2
J gene: TRBJ2-2
V gene: TRBV7-9

CDR3 protein: CASMGEPYEQYF
CDR3 DNA: TGTGCCAGCATGGGGGAACCCTACGAGCAGTACTTC
clone size: NA
D gene: NA
J gene: TRBJ2-7
V gene: TRBV25-1

CDR3 protein: CASSQGTDKQETQYF
CDR3 DNA: TGTGCCAGCAGCCAAGGTACAGACAAGCAAGAGACCCAGTACTTC
clone size: many
D gene: NA
J gene: TRBJ2-5
V gene: TRBV3-1

CDR3 protein: CAIYRPPYGYTF
CDR3 DNA: TGTGCCATCTACAGGCCGCCCTATGGCTACACCTTC
clone size: many
D gene: NA
J gene: TRBJ1-2
V gene: TRBV10-3

CDR3 protein: CASSRGLNTEAF
CDR3 DNA: TGTGCCAGCAGCAGGGGCCTGAACACTGAAGCTTTC
clone size: NA
D gene: NA
J gene: TRBJ2-6
V gene: TRBV7-9

CDR3 protein: CASSEGGPNTEAFF
CDR3 DNA: TGTGCCAGCAGTGAAGGGGGACCGAACACTGAAGCTTTCTTT
clone size: many
D gene: NA
J gene: TRBJ1-1
V gene: TRBV2

CDR3 protein: CASSLGGRGFGNTIYF
CDR3 DNA: TGCGCCAGCAGCTTGGGAGGCAGGGGCTTTGGAAACACCATATATTTT
clone size: NA
D gene: NA
J gene: TRBJ1-3
V gene: TRBV5-1

CDR3 protein: CACHKGGYEQYF
CDR3 DNA: TGTGCCTGTCATAAGGGGGGGTACGAGCAGTACTTC
clone size: NA
D gene: NA
J gene: TRBJ2-7
V gene: TRBV19

CDR3 protein: CASSIPGETQYF
CDR3 DNA: TGTGCCAGCAGCATACCAGGGGAGACCCAGTACTTC
clone size: many
D gene: NA
J gene: TRBJ2-5
V gene: TRBV7-9

CDR3 protein: CSVEAVTVTNYGYTF
CDR3 DNA: TGCAGCGTTGAAGCCGTGACAGTTACTAACTATGGCTACACCTTC
clone size: many
D gene: NA
J gene: TRBJ1-2
V gene: TRBV29-1

CDR3 protein: CAISELAGDKLFF
CDR3 DNA: TGTGCCATCAGTGAGTTGGCAGGGGATAAACTGTTTTTT
clone size: NA
D gene: NA
J gene: TRBJ1-4
V gene: TRBV10-3

CDR3 protein: CSVDGDNVLTF
CDR3 DNA: TGCAGCGTTGATGGGGACAACGTCCTGACTTTC
clone size: NA
D gene: NA
J gene: TRBJ2-6
V gene: TRBV29-1

CDR3 protein: CASSHRGRTGELFF
CDR3 DNA: TGTGCCAGCAGTCACAGGGGCCGGACCGGGGAGCTGTTTTTT
clone size: many
D gene: TRBD1
J gene: TRBJ2-2
V gene: TRBV7-6

CDR3 protein: CASSPAELHEGELFF
CDR3 DNA: TGTGCCAGCAGCCCTGCCGAGCTGCACGAAGGGGAGCTGTTTTTT
clone size: many
D gene: NA
J gene: TRBJ2-2
V gene: TRBV7-3

CDR3 protein: CAISDKDYSNQPQHF
CDR3 DNA: TGTGCCATCAGTGACAAGGATTATAGCAATCAGCCCCAGCATTTT
clone size: many
D gene: NA
J gene: TRBJ1-5
V gene: TRBV10-3

CDR3 protein: CASGASGSSYNEQYF
CDR3 DNA: TGTGCCAGCGGGGCTAGCGGGAGCTCCTACAATGAGCAGTACTTC
clone size: NA
D gene: TRBD2
J gene: TRBJ2-7
V gene: TRBV7-8

CDR3 protein: CASSNALGTGGSPLHF
CDR3 DNA: TGTGCCAGCAGCAACGCTTTAGGGACAGGGGGTTCACCCCTCCACTTT
clone size: NA
D gene: TRBD1
J gene: TRBJ1-6
V gene: TRBV7-3

CDR3 protein: CASSEYGTGLSPLHF
CDR3 DNA: TGTGCCAGCAGCGAATACGGGACAGGACTATCACCCCTCCACTTT
clone size: many
D gene: TRBD1
J gene: TRBJ1-6
V gene: TRBV7-3